A single sample is the source of the 13 T cell receptor beta chains below, sequenced in a study of radiotherapy plus CTLA-4 blockade in lung cancer. Repertoires were generated with immunoSEQ multiplex PCR, while TCRdb's copy carries only in-frame clones and drops some. Of roughly 32,000 clones in the sample, approximately 70% are singletons; the top ten hold around 4%. The starting material was peripheral blood, obtained from a patient treated with radiotherapy plus ipilimumab. These receptors were obtained from a human donor with non-small cell lung cancer who had stable disease on radiotherapy plus ipilimumab.

This chain joins TRBV6-5 and TRBJ1-6; D not resolved. The V gene lost 0 bases and the J gene lost 10 bases, with 10 bases spanning the gap. CDR3 length: 14 amino acids. CDR1 MNHEY and CDR2 SVGAGI come from the germline V gene. CDR3 amino acids: CASSYSNQLSPLHF. CDR3 DNA: TGTGCCAGCAGTTACTCGAACCAACTCTCACCCCTCCACTTT.

The chain couples TRBV5-1 to TRBJ1-2; no reliable D call. The CDR3 runs 13 residues. The ends were cut back, 4 bases at V and 2 bases at J, with 9 bases in the middle. Per germline, CDR1 SGHRS and CDR2 YFSETQ. CDR3 sequence reads: CASSESPNYGYTF. In DNA form, the CDR3 reads TGCGCCAGCAGCGAAAGCCCCAACTATGGCTACACCTTC.

The chain couples TRBV7-2 to TRBJ2-7; 7 bases line up with TRBD2. CDR1 and CDR2 from the germline V gene are SGHTA and FQGNSA. Trimming at V came to 1 base and at J to 0 bases, leaving 6 bases not matched to a gene. This CDR3 comprises 16 residues. CDR3 in DNA: TGTGCCAGCAGCTTAGGGTTCCTAGCGGCCTCCTACGAGCAGTACTTC. Encoded protein: CASSLGFLAASYEQYF.

This clone has only a few counts. V and J are TRBV5-4 and TRBJ2-7; tentatively, D is TRBD1 or TRBD2 (5 bases each). There are 14 residues in the CDR3. The germline CDR1 and CDR2 sequences are SGHNT and YYREEE (reference sequence). V was shortened by 2 bases and J by 7 bases, with 16 bases between the two germline ends. Here the CDR3 DNA reads TGTGCCAGCAGCTTTAGGGGATCCCGAGGGGAGCAGTACTTC. Its protein product is CASSFRGSRGEQYF.

The chain links TRBV5-1 to TRBJ1-5; TRBD1 matches 9 bases. From germline, CDR1 is SGHRS and CDR2 YFSETQ. The trim removed 4 bases at V and 1 base at J, leaving 3 bases unmatched. The CDR3 consists of 15 residues. The chain's CDR3 is CASSPGQGSNQPQHF. Written as DNA, the CDR3 is TGCGCCAGCAGCCCCGGACAGGGGAGCAATCAGCCCCAGCATTTT.

A note on this clone: At the DNA level, this CDR3 is encoded by other sequences in the same sample as well. This rearrangement joins TRBV7-2 to TRBJ1-1, with D maybe TRBD1 (5 bases). The ends were cut back, 0 bases at V and 6 bases at J, with 14 bases in the middle. The CDR3 contains 15 residues. Germline lookup yields CDR1 SGHTA and CDR2 FQGNSA. The DNA of the CDR3 is TGTGCCAGCAGCTTAGCCCAGGGTGAAATCCCTGAAGCTTTCTTT. Its protein is CASSLAQGEIPEAFF.

The rearrangement links TRBV5-1 to TRBJ2-7, with D hard to call. The V end lost 4 bases, the J end lost 2 bases, and 10 bases lay between the germline ends. CDR1 SGHRS and CDR2 YFSETQ come from the germline V gene. This CDR3 has 13 residues. CDR3 protein: CASSPGSAYEQYF. DNA for the CDR3: TGCGCCAGCAGCCCAGGATCAGCCTACGAGCAGTACTTC.

This chain uses TRBV7-9 with TRBJ1-2, with a possible D match to TRBD1 (6 bases). Trimming left V 3 bases short and J 3 bases short, with 17 bases between. The germline V gene has CDR1 SEHNR and CDR2 FQNEAQ (reference sequence). This CDR3 contains 16 residues. The CDR3 sequence: CASSLTGKAYDYGYTF. DNA for the CDR3: TGTGCCAGCAGCTTGACAGGAAAGGCTTACGACTATGGCTACACCTTC.

The chain carries TRBV7-2 and TRBJ1-2, with D unclear. The CDR3 runs 15 residues. V lost 1 base and J lost 6, with 15 bases in between. Germline lookup yields CDR1 SGHTA and CDR2 FQGNSA. CDR3 sequence reads: CASSLDTATRNGYTF. The CDR3 nucleotides are TGTGCCAGCAGCTTAGATACAGCGACCAGAAATGGCTACACCTTC.

This chain links TRBV27 with TRBJ1-1, with 9 bases matching TRBD1. The V gene end was trimmed by 5 bases and the J gene end by 0 bases; junction bases not matched to a gene: 4. Germline CDR1 MNHEY, CDR2 SMNVEV (reference sequence). The CDR3 extends over 15 amino acids. The CDR3 is CASSAGQGMNTEAFF. DNA for the CDR3: TGTGCCAGCAGTGCAGGACAGGGGATGAACACTGAAGCTTTCTTT.

The chain recombines TRBV9 with TRBJ2-7, with 9 bases lining up with TRBD1. The CDR3 spans 16 residues. The ends lost 0 bases at V and 3 bases at J; junction bases unmatched: 7. The germline V gene encodes CDR1 SGDLS and CDR2 YYNGEE. In DNA form, the CDR3 reads TGTGCCAGCAGCGTAGGGGTGACAGGGGGTAACTACGAGCAGTACTTC. Amino acid sequence: CASSVGVTGGNYEQYF.

This clone was detected only a few times. The CDR3, as DNA: TGTGCCAGCAGTGTCCACCTAGCGGGAGGGCCTCCAGATACGCAGTATTTT. Its translation is CASSVHLAGGPPDTQYF. J is TRBJ2-3 and V is TRBV6-1; 12 bases map to TRBD2. The length of the CDR3 is 17 residues. J was trimmed by 4 bases and V by 4 bases; bases with no gene match: 9. In germline, CDR1 is MNHNS, CDR2 SASEGT.

V gene TRBV27 combines with J gene TRBJ2-1, with D possibly called TRBD1 or TRBD2 (6 bases each). Trimming removed 7 bases at V and 3 bases at J, with 19 bases between. CDR1 MNHEY and CDR2 SMNVEV come from the germline V gene (reference sequence). The CDR3 length is 16 residues. DNA of the CDR3: TGTGCCAGCAACACCGCCAGGGGAGGCGGCTACAATGAGCAGTTCTTC. Protein: CASNTARGGGYNEQFF.